This is a list of T cell receptor beta chains from one sample in a study of T cells after yellow fever vaccination. MiXCR, run by TCRdb on the 5' RACE reads, gives a single entry per CDR3 protein. The sample lists 100,000 to 150,000 distinct CDR3 sequences; over 8% were seen once. Sequenced material: CD8+ T cells sorted from PBMCs, taken on the day of the yellow fever booster vaccination. The receptor set was obtained from a man aged 18-30 years who received the YFV17D yellow fever vaccine. Each CDR3 is given with its conserved first and last residue. D genes are given only for firm matches. Clone size appears in some rows only: once, few, many, or a class for an expanded clone.

J gene	D gene	clone size	V gene	CDR3 DNA	CDR3 protein
TRBJ2-7	TRBD1	.	TRBV5-1	TGCGCCAGCAGCTTGGGACTCCCGAAGGACAGGGGGTGGTACGAGCAGTACTTC	CASSLGLPKDRGWYEQYF
TRBJ2-7	TRBD1	.	TRBV7-8	TGTGCCAGCAGCTTCCCCGGGACAGGGAGAAACGAGCAGTACTTC	CASSFPGTGRNEQYF
TRBJ2-7	TRBD2	.	TRBV27	TGTGCCAGCACCCCTCTAGCGGGGGTCAACTCCTACGAGCAGTACTTC	CASTPLAGVNSYEQYF
TRBJ2-3	.	.	TRBV9	TGTGCCAGCAGCGAAGCGGGCCTTAGCACAGATACGCAGTATTTT	CASSEAGLSTDTQYF
TRBJ2-3	TRBD1	.	TRBV7-6	TGTGCCAGCAGCCCTAGAGGGGGCACGCGGTATTTT	CASSPRGGTRYF
TRBJ1-2	TRBD1	few	TRBV4-1	TGCGCCAGCAGCCAAAATGAAGGCTGGACAGGAGGCTACACCTTC	CASSQNEGWTGGYTF
TRBJ2-5	.	many	TRBV12-3/TRBV12-4	TGTGCCAGCAGTCTCGGGGAAGAGACCCAGTACTTC	CASSLGEETQYF
TRBJ2-1	.	.	TRBV11-2	TGTGCCACCGAAACACTAGGTTCCTACAATGAGCAGTTCTTC	CATETLGSYNEQFF
TRBJ1-1	.	many	TRBV5-1	TGCGCCAGCTCTTCTTGGCCGGGTCTGAACACTGAAGCTTTCTTT	CASSSWPGLNTEAFF
TRBJ2-5	.	.	TRBV12-3/TRBV12-4	TGTGCCAGCAGTCCGAGGACAGCGGGGGAGACCCAGTACTTC	CASSPRTAGETQYF
TRBJ2-3	.	many	TRBV12-3/TRBV12-4	TGTGCCAGCAGTTATCAAGACAGCCCTAGTAACCCGTATTTT	CASSYQDSPSNPYF
TRBJ1-4	.	.	TRBV28	TGTGCCAGCAGTTATTTCGAAAAACTGTTTTTT	CASSYFEKLFF
TRBJ1-4	.	.	TRBV29-1	TGCAGCGTTGAAGGTCAGGGGAATGAAAAACTGTTTTTT	CSVEGQGNEKLFF
TRBJ2-1	.	few	TRBV7-9	TGTGCCAGCAGCCTCATCTGGGGTACCTACAATGAGCAGTTCTTC	CASSLIWGTYNEQFF
TRBJ2-7	TRBD2	.	TRBV7-9	TGTGCCAGCAGCTCGACTAAGATGACCGGGACTAGCGAGAACGAGCAGTACTTC	CASSSTKMTGTSENEQYF
TRBJ2-2	.	many	TRBV10-2	TGCGCCAGCAGTTGGGCAGGACAGAACACCGGGGAGCTGTTTTTT	CASSWAGQNTGELFF
TRBJ2-4	.	.	TRBV7-9	TGTGCCAGCAGCGATGTAGGGCTAGCCAAAAACATTCAGTACTTC	CASSDVGLAKNIQYF
TRBJ1-2	.	few	TRBV4-2	TGTGCCAGCAGCCAAGATGTCAGGAAAAACTATGGCTACACCTTC	CASSQDVRKNYGYTF
TRBJ1-5	.	.	TRBV3-1	TGTGCCAGCAGCCAAGTCCCGTACGATCAGCCCCAGCATTTT	CASSQVPYDQPQHF
TRBJ1-1	TRBD1	few	TRBV12-3/TRBV12-4	TGTGCCAGCAGTCGACGGGACAGGGTGTTCCTCATGAACACTGAAGCTTTCTTT	CASSRRDRVFLMNTEAFF
TRBJ1-1	TRBD1	.	TRBV6-5	TGTGCCAGCAGTTACCGGGACAGGGTGGGCACTGAAGCTTTCTTT	CASSYRDRVGTEAFF
TRBJ1-5	.	.	TRBV28	TGTGCCAGCAAGGAGCGGAGGATGGGGCCTCAGCCCCAGCATTTT	CASKERRMGPQPQHF
TRBJ1-1	TRBD1	.	TRBV6-2/TRBV6-3	TGTGCCGCGCGGAGACAGGGGATAAAAACTGAAGCTTTCTTT	CAARRQGIKTEAFF
TRBJ2-4	.	.	TRBV20-1	TGCAGCGCCCGGGGGCCCCTTAGCCGTCAGTACTTC	CSARGPLSRQYF
TRBJ1-4	.	.	TRBV7-2	TGTGCCAGCAGCTCCGAGCCGACCGGGACAAGCCTCTGTGAAAATGAAAAACTGTTTTTT	CASSSEPTGTSLCENEKLFF
TRBJ2-1	.	few	TRBV20-1	TGCAGTGCTAGAGGGGGGGCCGCCCTGTACAATGAGCAGTTCTTC	CSARGGAALYNEQFF
TRBJ2-7	.	few	TRBV11-2	TGTGCCAGCAGCTCCGGGACCCCCTACGAGCAGTACTTC	CASSSGTPYEQYF
TRBJ2-1	TRBD2	.	TRBV27	TGTGCCAGCAGTTTTTGGCTAGCGGGGGATGAGCAGTTCTTC	CASSFWLAGDEQFF
TRBJ2-3	TRBD2	many	TRBV6-5	TGTGCCAGCAGTTACTCACCGACTAGCGGGGGGGCCATTTCGCAGTATTTT	CASSYSPTSGGAISQYF